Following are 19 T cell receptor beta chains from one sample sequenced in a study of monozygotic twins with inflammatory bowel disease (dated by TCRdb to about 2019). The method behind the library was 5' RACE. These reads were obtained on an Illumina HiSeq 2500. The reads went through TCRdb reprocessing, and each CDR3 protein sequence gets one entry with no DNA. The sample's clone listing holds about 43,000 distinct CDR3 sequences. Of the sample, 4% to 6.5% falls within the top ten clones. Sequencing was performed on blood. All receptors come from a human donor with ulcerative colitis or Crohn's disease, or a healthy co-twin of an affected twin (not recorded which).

The CDR3 sequence: CASSQGRGAAKNIQYF. V gene TRBV5-4 combines with J gene TRBJ2-4; checking the TCRdb D call of TRBD2 is not possible without DNA. The CDR3 contains 16 residues. CDR1 is SGHNT, CDR2 YYREEE, per germline (reference sequence).

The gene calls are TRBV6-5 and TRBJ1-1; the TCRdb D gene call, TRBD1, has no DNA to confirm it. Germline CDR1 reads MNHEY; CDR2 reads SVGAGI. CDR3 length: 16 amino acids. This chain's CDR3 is CASSYAGQGLNTEAFF.

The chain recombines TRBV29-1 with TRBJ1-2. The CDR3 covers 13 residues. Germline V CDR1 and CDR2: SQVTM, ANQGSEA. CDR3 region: CSVGTGANYGYTF.

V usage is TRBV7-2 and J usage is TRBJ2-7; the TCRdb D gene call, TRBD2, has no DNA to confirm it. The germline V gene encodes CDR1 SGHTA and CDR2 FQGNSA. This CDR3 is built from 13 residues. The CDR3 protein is CASSLGRNYEQYF.

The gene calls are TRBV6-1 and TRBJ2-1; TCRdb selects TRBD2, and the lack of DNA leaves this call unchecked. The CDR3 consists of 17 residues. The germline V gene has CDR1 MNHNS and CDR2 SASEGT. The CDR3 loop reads CASTDRLAGAPYNEQFF.

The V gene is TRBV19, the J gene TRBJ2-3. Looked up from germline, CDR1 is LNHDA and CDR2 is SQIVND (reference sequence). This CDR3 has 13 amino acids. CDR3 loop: CASTLRTTDTQYF.

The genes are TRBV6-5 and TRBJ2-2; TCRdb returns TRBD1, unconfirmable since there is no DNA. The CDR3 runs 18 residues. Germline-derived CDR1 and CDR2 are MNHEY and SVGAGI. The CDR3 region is CASSPGLDWLSNTGELFF.

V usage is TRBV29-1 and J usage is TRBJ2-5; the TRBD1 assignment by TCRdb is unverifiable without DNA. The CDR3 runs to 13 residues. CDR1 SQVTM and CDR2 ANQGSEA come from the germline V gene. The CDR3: CSVEGTGRETQYF.

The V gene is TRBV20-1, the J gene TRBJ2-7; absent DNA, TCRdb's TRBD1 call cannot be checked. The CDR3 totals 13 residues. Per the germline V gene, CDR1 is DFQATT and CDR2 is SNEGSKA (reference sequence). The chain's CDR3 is CSARTGYGYEQYF.

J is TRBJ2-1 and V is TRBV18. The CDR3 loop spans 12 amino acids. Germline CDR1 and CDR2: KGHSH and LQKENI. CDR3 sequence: CASSPSGGEQFF.

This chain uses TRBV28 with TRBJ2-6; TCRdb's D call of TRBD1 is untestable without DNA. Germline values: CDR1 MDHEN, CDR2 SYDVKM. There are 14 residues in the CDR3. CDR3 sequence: CASRGVSGANVLTF.

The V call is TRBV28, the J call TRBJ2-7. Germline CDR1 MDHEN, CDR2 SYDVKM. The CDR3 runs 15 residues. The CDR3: CASSSDATSSYEQYF.

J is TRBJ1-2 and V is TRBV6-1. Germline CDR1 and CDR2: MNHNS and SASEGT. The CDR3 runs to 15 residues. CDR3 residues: CASKQGRVPNYGYTF.

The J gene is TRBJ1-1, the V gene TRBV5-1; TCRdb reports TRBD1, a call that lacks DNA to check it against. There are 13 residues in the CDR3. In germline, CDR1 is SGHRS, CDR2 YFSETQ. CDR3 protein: CASTGTGNTEAFF.

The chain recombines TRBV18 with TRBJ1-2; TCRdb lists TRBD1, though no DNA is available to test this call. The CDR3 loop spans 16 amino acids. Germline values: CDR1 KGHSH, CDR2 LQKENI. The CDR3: CASSQNSGETNYGYTF.

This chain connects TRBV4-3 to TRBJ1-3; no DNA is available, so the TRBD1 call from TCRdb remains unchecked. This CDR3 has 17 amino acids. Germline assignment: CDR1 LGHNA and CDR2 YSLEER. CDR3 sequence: CASSQGGAGFSGNTIYF.

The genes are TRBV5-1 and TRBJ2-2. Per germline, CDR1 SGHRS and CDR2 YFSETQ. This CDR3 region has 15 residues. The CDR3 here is CASSLAPRGSGELFF.

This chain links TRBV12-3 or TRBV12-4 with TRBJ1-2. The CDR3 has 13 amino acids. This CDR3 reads CASSLNGGAGYTF.

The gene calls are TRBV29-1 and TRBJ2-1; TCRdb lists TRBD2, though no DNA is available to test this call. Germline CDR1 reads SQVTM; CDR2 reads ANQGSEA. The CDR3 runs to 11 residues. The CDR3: CSVELVDEQFF.